Listed below are T cell receptor beta chains from one sample, sequenced in a study of response to subunit inactivated influenza vaccine. Each CDR3 protein gets one entry after TCRdb re-called the RT-PCR reads with MiXCR. The data show around 150,000 distinct CDR3 sequences, with 11% seen just once and around 12% held by the top ten. The sequenced sample was non-naive T cells sorted from PBMCs, obtained roughly 46 days after vaccination. The receptors derive from a man in his fifties or sixties who received an inactivated influenza vaccine. Each CDR3 is given with its conserved first and last residue. The D gene is left open where the match is weak. Clone size is not always given. Where it is, it says once, few, many or a class for expanded clones.

j_gene: TRBJ2-2
v_gene: TRBV6-2/TRBV6-3
abundance: NA
d_gene: TRBD2
CDR3aa: CASSRTSVSNTGELFF
CDR3nt: TGTGCCAGCAGCCGGACTAGCGTTTCGAACACCGGGGAGCTGTTTTTT

j_gene: TRBJ2-7
v_gene: TRBV2
abundance: NA
d_gene: NA
CDR3aa: CASSRDRRQYEQYF
CDR3nt: TGTGCCAGCTCCCGGGACCGGAGGCAGTACGAGCAGTACTTC

j_gene: TRBJ2-3
v_gene: TRBV12-3/TRBV12-4
abundance: many
d_gene: NA
CDR3aa: CASSLIEIWGSTDTQYF
CDR3nt: TGTGCCAGCAGTTTAATTGAGATTTGGGGTTCCACAGATACGCAGTATTTT

j_gene: TRBJ2-1
v_gene: TRBV3-1
abundance: few
d_gene: TRBD2
CDR3aa: CASSQGTRAVF
CDR3nt: TGTGCCAGCAGCCAAGGGACTAGGGCGGTCTTC

j_gene: TRBJ2-1
v_gene: TRBV28
abundance: few
d_gene: TRBD2
CDR3aa: CASSSGLAYNEQFF
CDR3nt: TGTGCCAGCAGTTCGGGACTAGCCTACAATGAGCAGTTCTTC

j_gene: TRBJ2-1
v_gene: TRBV20-1
abundance: few
d_gene: TRBD2
CDR3aa: CSARVTSGSPKFF
CDR3nt: TGCAGTGCTCGTGTGACTAGCGGGTCCCCCAAGTTCTTC

j_gene: TRBJ2-3
v_gene: TRBV12-3/TRBV12-4
abundance: NA
d_gene: TRBD2
CDR3aa: CASSLTRTSGGAARTDTQYF
CDR3nt: TGTGCCAGCAGCCTTACACGGACTAGCGGGGGGGCCGCGAGGACAGATACGCAGTATTTT

j_gene: TRBJ2-5
v_gene: TRBV5-5
abundance: NA
d_gene: NA
CDR3aa: CASSMTGAVRETQYF
CDR3nt: TGTGCCAGCAGTATGACGGGGGCGGTGCGGGAGACCCAGTACTTC

j_gene: TRBJ1-1
v_gene: TRBV12-3/TRBV12-4
abundance: many
d_gene: NA
CDR3aa: CALSRDTEAFF
CDR3nt: TGTGCCTTGAGCCGAGACACTGAAGCTTTCTTT

j_gene: TRBJ2-5
v_gene: TRBV12-3/TRBV12-4
abundance: few
d_gene: NA
CDR3aa: CASSITFTETQYF
CDR3nt: TGTGCCAGCAGCATTACGTTCACAGAGACCCAGTACTTC

j_gene: TRBJ2-1
v_gene: TRBV6-1
abundance: many
d_gene: TRBD1
CDR3aa: CASSRGQVNYNEQFF
CDR3nt: TGTGCCAGCAGTAGGGGACAGGTAAACTACAATGAGCAGTTCTTC

j_gene: TRBJ2-5
v_gene: TRBV5-5
abundance: NA
d_gene: TRBD2
CDR3aa: CASSLEPSGGATQETQYF
CDR3nt: TGTGCCAGCAGCTTGGAACCTAGCGGGGGGGCGACACAAGAGACCCAGTACTTC

j_gene: TRBJ1-1
v_gene: TRBV28
abundance: NA
d_gene: NA
CDR3aa: CASSSIRTEAFF
CDR3nt: TGTGCCAGCAGCTCCATTCGGACTGAAGCTTTCTTT

j_gene: TRBJ1-2
v_gene: TRBV4-1
abundance: NA
d_gene: TRBD1
CDR3aa: CASSQDLRGQGAGYTF
CDR3nt: TGCGCCAGCAGCCAAGATTTAAGGGGACAGGGGGCGGGCTACACCTTC

j_gene: TRBJ2-7
v_gene: TRBV29-1
abundance: few
d_gene: TRBD1
CDR3aa: CSVGTGTSYEQYF
CDR3nt: TGCAGCGTTGGGACAGGCACTTCTTACGAGCAGTACTTC

j_gene: TRBJ2-7
v_gene: TRBV6-2/TRBV6-3
abundance: NA
d_gene: TRBD1
CDR3aa: CASRKIRTGSYEQYF
CDR3nt: TGTGCCAGCCGTAAGATTCGGACAGGATCCTACGAGCAGTACTTC

j_gene: TRBJ1-1
v_gene: TRBV7-2
abundance: NA
d_gene: NA
CDR3aa: CASSKMTAMNTEAFF
CDR3nt: TGTGCCAGCAGCAAGATGACAGCCATGAACACTGAAGCTTTCTTT

j_gene: TRBJ2-7
v_gene: TRBV28
abundance: few
d_gene: NA
CDR3aa: CASGRGVTYEQYF
CDR3nt: TGTGCCAGCGGACGCGGGGTAACCTACGAGCAGTACTTC

j_gene: TRBJ2-5
v_gene: TRBV4-1
abundance: few
d_gene: TRBD1
CDR3aa: CASSLQTGGVEETQYF
CDR3nt: TGCGCCAGCAGCTTGCAGACAGGGGGCGTTGAAGAGACCCAGTACTTC

j_gene: TRBJ1-1
v_gene: TRBV2
abundance: NA
d_gene: TRBD1
CDR3aa: CASRRTGANTEAFF
CDR3nt: TGTGCCAGCAGACGGACAGGGGCGAACACTGAAGCTTTCTTT

j_gene: TRBJ2-7
v_gene: TRBV5-1
abundance: many
d_gene: TRBD2
CDR3aa: CASSLRAGGPYEQYF
CDR3nt: TGCGCCAGCAGCTTGCGAGCGGGAGGGCCGTACGAGCAGTACTTC

j_gene: TRBJ2-5
v_gene: TRBV7-8
abundance: few
d_gene: TRBD2
CDR3aa: CASSLAGGVMTETQYF
CDR3nt: TGTGCCAGCAGCTTAGCGGGAGGGGTCATGACGGAGACCCAGTACTTC

j_gene: TRBJ1-3
v_gene: TRBV3-1
abundance: NA
d_gene: NA
CDR3aa: CASRVQGAGNTIYF
CDR3nt: TGTGCCAGCAGAGTGCAGGGAGCTGGAAACACCATATATTTT

j_gene: TRBJ1-1
v_gene: TRBV7-9
abundance: few
d_gene: TRBD1
CDR3aa: CASSLGRTGTEAFF
CDR3nt: TGTGCCAGCAGCTTAGGGAGGACAGGTACTGAAGCTTTCTTT